This T cell receptor (beta chain) was found in a study of blood T cell repertoires in COVID-19 (dated by TCRdb to the early 2020s). In the study overall: Samples from collaborators originated in the United States, Italy and Spain and spanned both the acute and convalescent phases of COVID-19. The samples were drawn from the first 160 participants of the ongoing ImmuneRACE study and from more than 1,000 subjects provided by 6 global collaborators. Subjects who had been exposed to COVID-19, were actively infected with it, or had recovered from it provided the deeply sampled blood TCRbeta repertoires that made up the dataset. HLA class I and class II types, where available, came from metadata supplied by the sample provider rather than from assay-based typing. Nearly every sample came with metadata listing a de-identified subject ID, COVID-19 status, age in years and sex. The repertoires were released in a freely available public database meant as a resource for research on the immune response to SARS-CoV-2. The prospective study material was composed of cDNA or gDNA derived from T cells, B-cell-depleted T cells, or PBMCs.

V gives up 5 bases and J gives up 2 bases, and the segment between their germline ends measures 15 bases. The CDR1 and CDR2 encoded by the germline V gene are MNHEY and SVGAGI. From the cysteine up to the phenylalanine, the CDR3 has a length of 15 residues. Only the CDR3 part of the read is kept: 45 bases, read in frame from the first base. Collaborating institutions collected whole blood in K2EDTA tubes following their own protocols. For TCRbeta analysis, collaborator samples were shipped as frozen whole blood, as isolated PBMCs, or as DNA extracted from either sample type. In regard to this clone: Its antigen has not been determined. No base quality values were provided; no much bigger clone lies one nucleotide off.

Broad study findings and their caveats: Clinical and demographic metadata were provided uncurated, with the amount varying by source and participant.

TCRbeta CDR3 regions were amplified from genomic DNA by means of the immunoSEQ Assay, a bias-controlled multiplex PCR. In the paper's pipeline: Nucleated cell counts per sample were estimated from amplification of reference gene primers within the assay. To quantify the absolute abundance of each unique TCRbeta CDR3 rearrangement, sequence reads were collapsed and filtered. For each sample, productive Simpson clonality was calculated as the square root of Simpson's diversity index over productive rearrangements. Held by TCRdb, this immuneACCESS table contains in-frame sequences only and omits some clones. Under half of the omission traces to an unresolved V gene where checked; the cause of the rest is unknown. That table is the source of V, J and clone size, and D and trimming were worked out from the DNA. In this sample the table shows about 25,000 clones, roughly 82% of which occur a single time. The ten largest clones add up to around 2% of the sample.

The sequence came from an elderly man with active or convalescent COVID-19. Sequencing was done on a sample of peripheral blood. The chain links TRBV6-5 with TRBJ1-1; the D gene assignment is ambiguous. The CDR3 region reads CASSLAVGLNTEAFF. The DNA sequence is TGTGCCAGCAGTCTTGCAGTGGGCCTCAACACTGAAGCTTTCTTT.